Only a few counts were recorded for the clone carrying this TCR beta chain. Its antigen is still unknown. Primers included in the PCR were 60 Vbeta and 13 Jbeta primers. Sequenced by immunoSEQ multiplex PCR; TCRdb stores in-frame clones only, minus some. The sample records approximately 180,000 clones, approximately 78% being singletons. This donor's CMV serostatus is unrecorded. The data were obtained in a study of cytomegalovirus exposure and HLA in healthy donors. The study's findings and limits: Per a prior analysis, the majority of TCR beta V segments were productive roughly 90% or roughly 30% of the time. V segments that were indistinguishable, TRBV6-2 and TRBV6-3 among them, were omitted from analysis. A link between a missense DCLRE1C variant and TCR beta V- and J-gene trimming emerged from a later analysis.

From germline, CDR1 is WSHSY and CDR2 SAAADI. V lost 6 bases and J 2 bases, leaving 14 bases between the germline ends. The CDR3 runs 15 residues. The sequencing input was PBMCs. This TCR was sampled from a human donor in good health. This rearrangement joins TRBV10-2 to TRBJ2-1; D is possibly TRBD1 (7 bases). The CDR3 DNA is TGCGCCAGCAGCAGGGGGGACGTCACCTACAATGAGCAGTTCTTC. As protein: CASSRGDVTYNEQFF.